A selection of T cell receptor beta chains follows, all from one sample in a study of T cells in Graves' hyperthyroidism and ophthalmopathy. TCRdb passed the multiplex PCR reads through MiXCR, listing each CDR3 protein once. The data hold over 650,000 distinct CDR3 sequences, with 16% observed a single time. Material for sequencing was blood. Receptors originate from a man younger than 30 with Graves' hyperthyroidism. CDR3s include the opening cysteine and the closing phenylalanine or tryptophan.

J gene | V gene | CDR3 protein
TRBJ2-3 | TRBV12-3/TRBV12-4 | CAASPSGRDTQYF
TRBJ2-7 | TRBV29-1 | CSVGRGDRSYEQYF
TRBJ2-7 | TRBV30 | CAWSVTGRPYEQYF
TRBJ2-7 | TRBV27 | CASSFIPLDRDEQYF
TRBJ1-5 | TRBV19 | CASSNDRSQPQHF
TRBJ1-1 | TRBV12-3/TRBV12-4 | CAAALQGNTEAFF
TRBJ2-3 | TRBV27 | CASSFGGGRVDTQYF
TRBJ2-7 | TRBV10-3 | CAISGRRDRGYEQYF
TRBJ2-3 | TRBV28 | CASNRASGMERADTQYF
TRBJ2-3 | TRBV18 | CASSPPNGGPHTDTQYF
TRBJ2-1 | TRBV7-3 | CASSPQAAGLAGVSEQFF
TRBJ2-1 | TRBV19 | CASGELGGSKQFF
TRBJ2-3 | TRBV11-3 | CASSLDRPDTQYF
TRBJ2-7 | TRBV5-1 | CASSLGGRTGPYEQYF
TRBJ2-7 | TRBV6-2/TRBV6-3 | CASSYDPAGRAYEQYF
TRBJ2-4 | TRBV12-3/TRBV12-4 | CASRTGGADKNIQYF
TRBJ2-5 | TRBV18 | CASSPPVGQGETQYF
TRBJ2-3 | TRBV20-1 | CSAGGRTPGDTQYF
TRBJ2-1 | TRBV7-9 | CASSTRGPDSYNEQFF
TRBJ2-6 | TRBV4-3 | CASSQDFAGHSGANVLTF
TRBJ1-1 | TRBV6-2/TRBV6-3 | CASSYEGDTEAFF
TRBJ2-1 | TRBV30 | CAWGEGQGNEQFF
TRBJ2-1 | TRBV2 | CASVGGLYNEQFF
TRBJ1-6 | TRBV18 | CASSQPGSPLHF
TRBJ2-3 | TRBV7-9 | CASSPGLAATDTQYF
TRBJ2-4 | TRBV29-1 | CSVATRLAKNIQYF
TRBJ1-6 | TRBV4-1 | CASSQDVVGSPLHF
TRBJ2-7 | TRBV3-1 | CASSQSGYEQYF
TRBJ2-7 | TRBV29-1 | CSVRAAHSYEQYF
TRBJ1-5 | TRBV25-1 | CASSESAGGGNQPQHF
TRBJ2-7 | TRBV12-3/TRBV12-4 | CASSLMSSGVNYEQYF
TRBJ2-5 | TRBV20-1 | CSARGLRAETQYF
TRBJ2-1 | TRBV6-2/TRBV6-3 | CASSYSTSGNHGNEQFF
TRBJ2-4 | TRBV20-1 | CSARLDRDRNIQYF
TRBJ2-1 | TRBV2 | CASRGEYNEQFF
TRBJ2-1 | TRBV18 | CASSPHWFSYNEQFF
TRBJ1-1 | TRBV7-9 | CASSLAGSGDRAFF
TRBJ1-3 | TRBV27 | CASSSDRVGNTIYF
TRBJ2-7 | TRBV28 | CASSRGLVASYEQYF
TRBJ1-2 | TRBV3-1 | CASSQPGQGAGYTF
TRBJ2-5 | TRBV12-3/TRBV12-4 | CASSLALAQETQYF
TRBJ2-7 | TRBV7-9 | CASSPLAGSYGQYF
TRBJ1-1 | TRBV6-5 | CASSYYLNTEAFF
TRBJ1-6 | TRBV6-1 | CASSEQGSYNSPLHF
TRBJ2-7 | TRBV19 | CASSPLAFRRDYEQYF
TRBJ2-7 | TRBV12-3/TRBV12-4 | CASSFSGHGHYEQYF
TRBJ2-1 | TRBV27 | CASSIAGPSYNEQFF
TRBJ1-5 | TRBV27 | CASSLRAGAVGQPQHF
TRBJ2-1 | TRBV15 | CATSSLGTDGYNEQFF
TRBJ1-1 | TRBV2 | CASRLPGQGSRGTEAFF
TRBJ2-1 | TRBV20-1 | CSATTEGGYNEQFF
TRBJ2-2 | TRBV7-8 | CASSLAVTAGGELFF
TRBJ1-1 | TRBV28 | CASRDRVPEAFF
TRBJ2-3 | TRBV30 | CAWSRGDTQYF
TRBJ2-6 | TRBV2 | CASRDGRLLGSGANVLTF
TRBJ2-1 | TRBV5-1 | CASSLDGRVSYEQFF
TRBJ2-1 | TRBV20-1 | CSAGLAGLEWNEQFF
TRBJ2-1 | TRBV12-3/TRBV12-4 | CASSFPGLADYNEQFF